The present TCR beta chain was sequenced within a study of CD8 T cells in ankylosing spondylitis (dated by TCRdb to 2015 to 2018). With respect to the entire study: The study set out to find disease-linked TCR variants by profiling T cell receptor beta repertoires in ankylosing spondylitis patients and healthy donors. In total, the full study cohort was made up of some 100 healthy donors and some 26 ankylosing spondylitis patients. Peripheral blood samples were taken, and synovial fluid was additionally collected from ankylosing spondylitis patients. Study-level results and caveats: Some motif variants were previously reported in synovial fluid and blood of reactive arthritis patients, suggesting common disease-initiation mechanisms. Blood from ankylosing spondylitis patients appeared to be characterized by a TCR beta motif composed of several highly homologous amino acid variants. In peripheral blood, the disease-linked clones were found at relatively low frequencies and had a CD8+ phenotype. The disease-linked clones were reported as significantly enriched in matched synovial fluid samples from ankylosing spondylitis patients.

This clonotype came up many times. Its antigen has not been determined. Base qualities are not at hand, and no much larger clone is one base apart. Sequencing was carried out with an Illumina HiSeq 2500. Quantitative 5'-RACE with molecular barcodes was used to prepare TCR beta libraries. The authors' analysis ran thus. A new computational method, built on a probabilistic model of VDJ rearrangement, was used to identify disease-linked TCR variants. The public reads were run again by TCRdb, first through fastp at Q25 and then through MiXCR, and only productive beta chains were kept. Identical CDR3 proteins give one entry, which carries the most common genes and DNA. For this entry, the V and J calls and clone size follow TCRdb and not the study's own pipeline. For this sample there are 700,000 to 850,000 distinct CDR3 sequences; 12% appear just once. About 0.49% of the sample lies in the top ten. The germline V gene (reference sequence) supplies CDR1 DFQATT and CDR2 SNEGSKA. Trimming at the junction amounts to 0 bases on V and 2 bases on J, and the germline ends lie 6 bases apart. Counted from cysteine to phenylalanine, this CDR3 has 13 amino acids. The entry retains the CDR3 DNA only, 39 bases that are in frame from base 1.

The sequenced sample consisted of blood, either unsorted or a sorted T cell fraction (not recorded which). The V gene is TRBV20-1 and the J gene is TRBJ2-3; the D segment cannot be called with confidence. This receptor was taken from a male donor with ankylosing spondylitis. This receptor carries the CDR3 CSARDDNTDTQYF. The DNA sequence reads TGCAGTGCTAGAGATGACAACACAGATACGCAGTATTTT.